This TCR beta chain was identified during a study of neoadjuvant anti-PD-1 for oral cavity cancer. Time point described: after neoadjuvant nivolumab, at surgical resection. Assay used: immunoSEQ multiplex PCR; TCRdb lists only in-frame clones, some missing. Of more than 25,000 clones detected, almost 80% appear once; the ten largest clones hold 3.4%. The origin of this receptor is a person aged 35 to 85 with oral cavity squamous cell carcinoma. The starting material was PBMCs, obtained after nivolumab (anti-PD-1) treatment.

The CDR3 region is CASSLAGFTFF. CDR3 sequence (DNA): TGTGCCAGCAGCTTAGCAGGGTTTACTTTCTTT. This sequence joins TRBV13 and TRBJ1-1, with D tentatively TRBD1 (5 bases). Trimming removed 1 base from V and 12 bases from J, with 9 bases in between. In germline, CDR1 is PRHDT, CDR2 FYEKMQ (reference sequence). The CDR3 runs 11 residues.